The 15 T cell receptor beta chains below all came from one sample that was sequenced in a study of monozygotic twins with inflammatory bowel disease. Using the 5' RACE reads, TCRdb records one entry per CDR3 protein without DNA. The sample table includes 300,000 to 350,000 distinct CDR3 sequences. The sequencing input was blood. Receptor source: a human donor with ulcerative colitis or Crohn's disease, or a healthy co-twin of an affected twin (not recorded which).

The chain has TRBV19 and TRBJ1-1; checking the TCRdb D call of TRBD1 is not possible without DNA. The CDR3 length is 15 residues. Per germline, CDR1 LNHDA and CDR2 SQIVND (reference sequence). CDR3 sequence reads: CASSAGTFANTEAFF.

The chain carries TRBV20-1 and TRBJ2-7. Germline CDR1 reads DFQATT; CDR2 reads SNEGSKA (reference sequence). CDR3 length equals 12 residues. The CDR3 loop reads CSLRRGRYEQYF.

The CDR3 protein is CASSLSLSGKTYEQYF. The chain is built from TRBV4-1 and TRBJ2-7; TCRdb lists TRBD2, though no DNA is available to test this call. Germline CDR1 reads MGHRA; CDR2 reads YSYEKL. The CDR3 extends over 16 amino acids.

The CDR3: CASSFLLGRETQYF. This chain links TRBV11-1 with TRBJ2-5; the D gene TCRdb calls, TRBD1, cannot be checked with no DNA. This CDR3 spans 14 amino acids. Per the germline V gene, CDR1 is SGHAT and CDR2 is FQDESV (reference sequence).

This rearrangement joins TRBV5-4 to TRBJ2-7; TCRdb indicates TRBD1, and absent DNA this call remains unverified. Germline V CDR1 and CDR2: SGHNT, YYREEE (reference sequence). This CDR3 has 15 amino acids. CDR3: CASSNPGQGYYEQYF.

This rearrangement joins TRBV5-4 to TRBJ2-1. CDR3 length equals 12 residues. The V gene's germline CDR1 is SGHNT and CDR2 YYREEE (reference sequence). CDR3 amino acids: CASSFNRNEQFF. The whole variable domain, remainder taken from reference TRBV5-4 and TRBJ2-1, is ETGVTQSPTHLIKTRGQQVTLRCSSQSGHNTVSWYQQALGQGPQFIFQYYREEENGRGNFPPRFSGLQFPNYSSELNVNALELDDSALYLCASSFNRNEQFFGPGTRLTVL.

The chain has TRBV5-1 and TRBJ2-1; the TCRdb D gene call, TRBD2, has no DNA to confirm it. The CDR3 covers 16 residues. Germline CDR1 and CDR2: SGHRS and YFSETQ. CDR3 loop: CASRTGTSGQYNEQFF.

The V and J genes are TRBV29-1 and TRBJ1-1. Germline CDR1 and CDR2: SQVTM and ANQGSEA. The CDR3 length is 11 residues. This CDR3 is CSVWVNTEAFF. Supplemented by reference TRBV29-1 and TRBJ1-1, the full variable domain reads SAVISQKPSRDICQRGTSLTIQCQVDSQVTMMFWYRQQPGQSLTLIATANQGSEATYESGFVIDKFPISRPNLTFSTLTVSNMSPEDSSIYLCSVWVNTEAFFGQGTRLTVV.

The gene calls are TRBV12-3 or TRBV12-4 and TRBJ1-1; the D call of TRBD1 rests on TCRdb alone, since no DNA is present to check it. This CDR3 region has 16 residues. The CDR3 sequence is CASSLGQGGMNTEAFF.

This chain uses TRBV5-4 with TRBJ2-3; there is no DNA to check the TCRdb D call of TRBD1. Germline values: CDR1 SGHNT, CDR2 YYREEE (reference sequence). The CDR3 runs to 15 residues. CDR3 residues: CASSQGGKGADTQYF.

This chain uses TRBV20-1 with TRBJ2-3; the D gene TCRdb calls, TRBD2, cannot be checked with no DNA. CDR3 length equals 14 residues. From germline, CDR1 is DFQATT and CDR2 SNEGSKA (reference sequence). CDR3 loop: CSAPSGGAGDTQYF.

The chain has TRBV20-1 and TRBJ2-3; TCRdb returns TRBD1, unconfirmable since there is no DNA. The CDR3 has 13 amino acids. Germline-derived CDR1 and CDR2 are DFQATT and SNEGSKA (reference sequence). CDR3 residues: CSAVFPASDTQYF.

The V call is TRBV4-3, the J call TRBJ2-1; TCRdb picks TRBD1, but there is no DNA to check that call. The germline gives CDR1 LGHNA, CDR2 YSLEER. The CDR3 is made up of 14 amino acids. The CDR3 sequence is CASSQNTGNNEQFF.

The V gene is TRBV5-1, the J gene TRBJ2-3; TCRdb returns TRBD1, unconfirmable since there is no DNA. This CDR3 is built from 16 residues. The germline CDR1 and CDR2 sequences are SGHRS and YFSETQ. CDR3 sequence reads: CASSLGAMKGADTQYF.

CDR3 in amino acids: CASSIRRGYYEQYF. The J gene is TRBJ2-7, the V gene TRBV19; TCRdb proposes TRBD1, but this gene call is untestable without DNA. The CDR3 runs to 14 residues. Germline CDR1 is LNHDA and CDR2 is SQIVND (reference sequence).